This T cell receptor (beta chain) was identified in a study of CD4 T cells in relation to SARS-CoV-2 and coronaviruses. About the research overall: Negative control cultures got HIV-1 Nef peptides or no peptide.

TCRdb's copy holds only in-frame clones and misses some; the assay was immunoSEQ multiplex PCR. The sample yields approximately 22,000 clones, about two thirds seen once. Unexposed donor CD4+ T cells date from about 2011-2018, before the COVID-19 pandemic. CD4+ T cells were isolated from the cells after about ten days of culture. Cells permitting, SARS-CoV-2 S/N and four cold-coronavirus spikes were tested on unexposed-donor CD4+ T cells. PBMCs were plated at some 2 million per well in IL-2-containing medium. As regards this clone: Its antigen remains unknown.

Germline V lookup: CDR1 SGHTA, CDR2 FQGNSA. V was cut by 1 base and J by 0 bases, with 6 bases left in between. This CDR3 has 15 amino acids. This chain joins TRBV7-2 and TRBJ1-4; the D is unclear. The sample comprised CD4+ T cells from PBMCs, cultured in vitro. The source is a human donor in good health. CDR3 in amino acids: CASSLVGTTNEKLFF. DNA of the CDR3: TGTGCCAGCAGCTTAGTCGGGACAACTAATGAAAAACTGTTTTTT.